This T cell receptor (beta chain) was obtained from a study of T cell repertoires in cytomegalovirus infection. This clonotype was detected ten times or more. Germline V CDR1 and CDR2: SGHRS, YFSETQ. With V trimmed by 2 bases and J by 5 bases, 5 bases remained unmatched. The CDR3 consists of 14 residues. TCRdb used MiXCR to reprocess the reads, holding one entry per CDR3 protein. The sample has over 450,000 distinct CDR3 sequences, about 11% seen once. Sequencing used PBMCs. The clonotype comes from a human donor in good health (CMV status not recorded). Some clones in this sample may be carry-over from other donors' samples. This chain uses TRBV5-1 with TRBJ2-3; 7 nucleotides match TRBD1. The CDR3 sequence: CASSFGQVGDTQYF. The CDR3 nucleotides read TGCGCCAGCAGCTTTGGACAGGTGGGAGATACGCAGTATTTT.